The clone carrying this T cell receptor beta chain was counted once. This sample was included in a study of patients and donors after allogeneic stem cell transplantation. From germline, CDR1 is MNHEY and CDR2 SMNVEV (reference sequence). The CDR3 loop spans 17 amino acids. V was clipped by 1 base and J by 4 bases, with 17 bases between them. TCRdb ran MiXCR on the RT-PCR reads and lists one entry per CDR3 protein. Of approximately 200,000 distinct CDR3 sequences listed, more than 35% are singletons. The rearrangement uses TRBV27 and TRBJ2-1; D unclear. The receptor comes from a human donor who was either an allogeneic HSCT recipient or a stem cell or donor lymphocyte infusion donor (not recorded which). It is not recorded whose cells these are; they may come from a transplant donor. Sequencing input: blood, either unsorted or a sorted T cell fraction (not recorded which). CDR3 coding DNA: TGTGCCAGCAGTTTATACTATCTAGTCGGGTTGTACAATGAGCAGTTCTTC. Protein: CASSLYYLVGLYNEQFF.